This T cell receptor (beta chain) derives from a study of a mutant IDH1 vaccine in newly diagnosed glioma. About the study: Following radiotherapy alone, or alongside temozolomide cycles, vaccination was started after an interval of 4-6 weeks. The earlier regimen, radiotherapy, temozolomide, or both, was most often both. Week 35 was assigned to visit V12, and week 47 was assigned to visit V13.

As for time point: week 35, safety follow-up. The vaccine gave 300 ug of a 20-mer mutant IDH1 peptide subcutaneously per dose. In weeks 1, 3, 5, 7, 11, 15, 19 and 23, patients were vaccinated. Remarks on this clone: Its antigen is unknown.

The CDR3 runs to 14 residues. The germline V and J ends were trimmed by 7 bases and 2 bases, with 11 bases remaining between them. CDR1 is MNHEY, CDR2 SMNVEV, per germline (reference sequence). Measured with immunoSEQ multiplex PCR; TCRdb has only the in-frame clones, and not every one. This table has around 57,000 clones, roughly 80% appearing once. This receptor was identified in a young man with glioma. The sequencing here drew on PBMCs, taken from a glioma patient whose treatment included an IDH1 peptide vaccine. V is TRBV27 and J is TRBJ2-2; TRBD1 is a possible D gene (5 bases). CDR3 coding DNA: TGTGCCAGCATGGGGCAGTCTAACACCGGGGAGCTGTTTTTT. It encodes CASMGQSNTGELFF.